The clone carrying this T cell receptor (beta chain) appeared a single time. The antigen remains unidentified. This sample stems from a study of OX40 agonist ivuxolimab in advanced cancers. TCRdb keeps only in-frame clones here, not all; method: immunoSEQ multiplex PCR. The sample yields around 20,000 clones, about four fifths seen once. The CDR3 has 17 residues. The germline CDR1 and CDR2 sequences are SGHTA and FQGTGA. V shed 3 bases, J shed 5 bases, and the junction held 10 bases outside the gene matches. Overall study findings and caveats: Several nonresponders also turned out to have low normalized T-cell clonal expansion.

V usage is TRBV7-3 and J usage is TRBJ1-6; 7 nucleotides agree with TRBD1. The clonotype was recovered from an adult with an advanced solid tumor such as melanoma, head and neck, liver or kidney cancer. The sequences come from CD4+ or CD8+ T cells sorted from blood, collected in a trial of the OX40 agonist ivuxolimab. The CDR3: CASSFAPQGGNNSPLHF. The CDR3 nucleotides read TGTGCCAGCAGCTTTGCGCCTCAGGGGGGAAATAATTCACCCCTCCACTTT.